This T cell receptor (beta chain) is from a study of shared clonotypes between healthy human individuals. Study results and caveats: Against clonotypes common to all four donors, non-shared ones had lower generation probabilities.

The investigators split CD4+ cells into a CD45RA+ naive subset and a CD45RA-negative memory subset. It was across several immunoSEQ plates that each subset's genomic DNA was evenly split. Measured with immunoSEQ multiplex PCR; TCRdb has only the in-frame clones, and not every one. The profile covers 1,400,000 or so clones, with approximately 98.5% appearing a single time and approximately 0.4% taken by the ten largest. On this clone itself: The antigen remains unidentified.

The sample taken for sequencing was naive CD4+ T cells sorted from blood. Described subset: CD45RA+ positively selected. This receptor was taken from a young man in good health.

CDR3 DNA sequence: TGTGCCAGTAGTTGGCGCGGGAGGTCACAAGATACGCAGTATTTT. Translating it yields CASSWRGRSQDTQYF. The chain combines TRBV19 with TRBJ2-3; TRBD2 matches 8 bases. Germline lookup yields CDR1 LNHDA and CDR2 SQIVND (reference sequence). This CDR3 is built from 15 residues. With V trimmed by 5 bases and J by 5 bases, 9 bases remained unmatched.